The 18 T cell receptor beta chains below were found in one sample sequenced in a study of Ad26.COV2.S vaccination and SARS-CoV-2 variants. Only in-frame clones appear in the TCRdb table, and some are missing; sequencing was by immunoSEQ multiplex PCR. The sample lists about 480,000 clones; around 88% were seen once. Treatment given: over 15 received Ad26.COV2.S at low or high dose, single or two shots; about 5 received placebo; per-sample allocation not given. Sampling took place 63 days after the first vaccine or placebo injection. The starting material was peripheral blood, obtained in a trial of Ad26.COV2.S vaccine versus placebo. Receptor source: a person between 18 and 59 years old who received the Ad26.COV2.S COVID-19 vaccine or a placebo.

The gene calls are TRBV29-1 and TRBJ2-5, with 10 bases identical to TRBD2. Germline values: CDR1 SQVTM, CDR2 ANQGSEA. The trim removed 3 bases at V and 4 bases at J, leaving 5 bases unmatched. This CDR3 spans 14 amino acids. The CDR3 coding sequence is TGCAGCGTTGATCTAGCGGGAGTGGGAGAGACCCAGTACTTC. This codes for CSVDLAGVGETQYF.

The table lists this clone with a count of one. This chain uses TRBV29-1 with TRBJ2-1, with D perhaps TRBD2 (7 bases). V was trimmed by 5 bases and J by 6 bases, leaving 17 bases between them. Per the germline V gene, CDR1 is SQVTM and CDR2 is ANQGSEA. The CDR3 is made up of 14 amino acids. This chain's CDR3 is CSVLGGGLVNEQFF. In nucleotides, the CDR3 is TGCAGCGTTCTAGGGGGAGGACTAGTCAATGAGCAGTTCTTC.

This clone was seen only a few times. This sequence joins TRBV4-2 and TRBJ2-2; D is undetermined. V lost 1 base to trimming and J lost 1 base, with 4 bases between them. Germline values: CDR1 LGHNA, CDR2 YNFKEQ. The CDR3 length is 14 residues. For the CDR3, the DNA is TGTGCCAGCAGCCAAGCGGGGAACACCGGGGAGCTGTTTTTT. It is translated as CASSQAGNTGELFF.

The chain couples TRBV5-8 to TRBJ1-5; D unresolved. CDR1 is SGHTS, CDR2 YDEGEE, per germline. This CDR3 has 13 residues. V lost 2 bases and J lost 1, with 4 bases in between. CDR3: CASSFNSNQPQHF. As DNA, the CDR3 is TGTGCCAGCAGCTTTAACAGCAATCAGCCCCAGCATTTT. Supplemented by reference TRBV5-8 and TRBJ1-5, the full variable domain reads EAGVTQSPTHLIKTRGQQATLRCSPISGHTSVYWYQQALGLGLQFLLWYDEGEERNRGNFPPRFSGRQFPNYSSELNVNALELEDSALYLCASSFNSNQPQHFGDGTRLSIL.

The chain has TRBV19 and TRBJ2-2, with unresolved D. CDR1 is LNHDA and CDR2 is SQIVND in the germline V gene (reference sequence). V lost 3 bases and J 0 bases, leaving 11 bases between the germline ends. This CDR3 has 16 residues. CDR3 residues: CASSIRRPANTGELFF. As DNA, the CDR3 is TGTGCCAGTAGTATCCGCAGGCCCGCGAACACCGGGGAGCTGTTTTTT.

This clone was counted only a few times. The chain combines TRBV6-5 with TRBJ1-1; no clear D. Trimming stripped 7 bases from V and 7 bases from J, with 10 bases between. This CDR3 region has 11 residues. Germline V gene sequence: CDR1 MNHEY, CDR2 SVGAGI. Written as DNA, the CDR3 is TGTGCCAGCATTTATGGAAGTGAAGCTTTCTTT. It translates to CASIYGSEAFF.

V and J are TRBV19 and TRBJ1-2; TRBD1 agrees at 11 bases. V shed 5 bases and J 4 bases; nucleotides not matched to a gene: 9. The CDR3 sequence is 16 residues long. The germline gives CDR1 LNHDA, CDR2 SQIVND (reference sequence). CDR3 sequence: CASSATGTGGIYGYTF. The CDR3 nucleotides read TGTGCCAGTAGTGCAACCGGGACAGGGGGTATCTATGGCTACACCTTC.

This sequence joins TRBV28 and TRBJ1-5, with TRBD1 matching over 11 bases. CDR3 length: 15 residues. Germline V gene data show CDR1 as MDHEN and CDR2 as SYDVKM. J was trimmed by 3 bases and V by 3 bases; bases with no gene match: 1. In DNA form, the CDR3 reads TGTGCCAGCAGTTTGGGACAGGGGGTCAATCAGCCCCAGCATTTT. It encodes CASSLGQGVNQPQHF.

The J gene is TRBJ1-1, the V gene TRBV28; D gene unclear. The germline V gene encodes CDR1 MDHEN and CDR2 SYDVKM. The CDR3 totals 13 residues. With 5 bases removed from V and 5 bases from J, the gap between germline ends came to 12 bases. CDR3 in amino acids: CASSLHTGTEAFF. CDR3 coding DNA: TGTGCCAGCAGTCTCCACACGGGGACTGAAGCTTTCTTT.

The chain couples TRBV27 to TRBJ2-7; D not certain. From germline, CDR1 is MNHEY and CDR2 SMNVEV (reference sequence). V was trimmed by 0 bases and J by 6 bases, leaving 15 bases between them. The CDR3 loop spans 15 amino acids. The CDR3 protein is CASSLSRTASTEQYF. The CDR3 DNA follows: TGTGCCAGCAGTTTATCGCGGACCGCCTCAACCGAGCAGTACTTC.

Only one count was recorded for this clone. The rearrangement links TRBV2 to TRBJ1-5; D gene ambiguous. Trimming took off 4 bases at V and 2 bases at J, with 6 bases between the two ends. Germline CDR1 and CDR2: SNHLY and FYNNEI. This CDR3 is 13 amino acids long. CDR3 in amino acids: CASSGGRNQPQHF. CDR3 nucleotides: TGTGCCAGCAGTGGGGGTCGCAATCAGCCCCAGCATTTT.

This chain joins TRBV29-1 and TRBJ2-7, with TRBD2 matching 7 bases. The CDR3 covers 12 residues. Germline CDR1 is SQVTM and CDR2 is ANQGSEA. V was pared by 7 bases and J by 0 bases, with 3 bases of the junction left unmatched. The CDR3 protein is CSAGGGSYEQYF. The CDR3 nucleotides are TGCAGCGCGGGGGGTGGCTCCTACGAGCAGTACTTC.

The gene calls are TRBV5-4 and TRBJ2-6; D not resolved. V was trimmed by 1 base and J by 2 bases, leaving 4 bases between them. This CDR3 comprises 14 residues. CDR1 SGHNT and CDR2 YYREEE come from the germline V gene (reference sequence). The CDR3 nucleotides are TGTGCCAGCAGCTTGCGAGCTGGGGCCAACGTCCTGACTTTC. Amino acid sequence: CASSLRAGANVLTF.

The chain recombines TRBV3-1 (or the pseudogene TRBV3-2) with TRBJ2-1; no clear D. Trimming removed 1 base from V and 6 bases from J, with 7 bases in between. Germline V gives CDR1 LGHDT, CDR2 YNNKEL (reference sequence). The CDR3 covers 13 residues. The CDR3 region is CASSQGGSNEQFF. CDR3 sequence (DNA): TGTGCCAGCAGCCAAGGAGGTTCCAATGAGCAGTTCTTC.

The chain recombines TRBV11-2 with TRBJ2-1; 7 positions match TRBD2. The CDR3 runs 15 residues. V was pared by 4 bases and J by 10 bases, with 13 bases of the junction left unmatched. Per germline, CDR1 SGHAT and CDR2 FQNNGV. The CDR3 DNA reads TGTGCCAGCAGCTCCGGAGCGGGACCTAATCTCGAGCAGTTCTTC. As protein: CASSSGAGPNLEQFF.

This clone came up once. J is TRBJ2-2 and V is TRBV28; D uncertain. The CDR3 consists of 14 residues. The germline V gene encodes CDR1 MDHEN and CDR2 SYDVKM. The V and J ends lost 9 bases and 5 bases respectively, with 16 bases between them. In nucleotides, the CDR3 is TGTGCCAGTCGCCGCGTTAGGGAAACCGGGGAGCTGTTTTTT. It yields the protein CASRRVRETGELFF.

There are a few counts of this clone. The chain combines TRBV6-1 with TRBJ1-5; D uncertain. CDR1 and CDR2 from the germline V gene are MNHNS and SASEGT. V shed 1 base and J shed 6 bases, with 13 bases lying between them. The CDR3 loop spans 15 amino acids. The DNA of the CDR3 is TGTGCCAGCAGTGAAGGGGGAGGAGGGCGTCAGCCCCAGCATTTT. Residues: CASSEGGGGRQPQHF.

This chain uses TRBV2 with TRBJ1-5; TRBD1 is a possible D gene (5 bases). CDR1 is SNHLY, CDR2 FYNNEI, per germline. V shed 6 bases and J shed 7 bases, with 13 bases lying between them. There are 13 residues in the CDR3. The CDR3 region is CASREGFNQPQHF. Written as DNA, the CDR3 is TGTGCCAGCAGAGAGGGGTTTAACCAGCCCCAGCATTTT.